Listed below are T cell receptor beta chains from one sample, sequenced in a study of cytomegalovirus exposure and HLA in healthy donors. Clones were sequenced by immunoSEQ multiplex PCR, and TCRdb holds only the in-frame ones, with some missing. The sample includes 60,000 to 75,000 clones, 85% to 90% of them seen just once. The sample was PBMCs. The receptors here all came from a woman aged 25 to 39 in good health and CMV-seropositive. Both conserved end residues are part of each CDR3. D genes are given only for firm matches. The size field is filled for only some rows; it gives once, few, many or a size class.

J	V	D	size	length	DNA	CDR3
TRBJ2-7	TRBV18	NA	NA	11	TGTGCCAGCTCACGACAGTACGAGCAGTACTTC	CASSRQYEQYF
TRBJ2-1	TRBV18	TRBD1	NA	16	TGTGCCAGCTCACCACCGGACAGGTATCACTACAATGAGCAGTTCTTC	CASSPPDRYHYNEQFF
TRBJ2-7	TRBV19	TRBD2	NA	14	TGTGCCAGTAGGCCACTAGCGGGGTATGGCGAGCAGTACTTC	CASRPLAGYGEQYF
TRBJ2-7	TRBV29-1	TRBD2	NA	13	TGCAGCGTTGTTCCAGCGGGGGGCTACGAGCAGTACTTC	CSVVPAGGYEQYF
TRBJ2-1	TRBV9	NA	NA	15	TGTGCCAGCAGCGTTCGGGGTAGCTCCTACAATGAGCAGTTCTTC	CASSVRGSSYNEQFF
TRBJ2-2	TRBV27	NA	NA	12	TGTGCCAGCAGTACTCACACCGGGGAGCTGTTTTTT	CASSTHTGELFF
TRBJ2-7	TRBV5-6	TRBD2	NA	14	TGTGCCAGCAGCTTGGAGCGGGAGAGGGGAGAGCAGTACTTC	CASSLERERGEQYF
TRBJ2-3	TRBV7-2	TRBD2	NA	15	TGTGCCAGCAGCCCGTCAGCGGGACGAGGAGATACGCAGTATTTT	CASSPSAGRGDTQYF
TRBJ2-1	TRBV10-1	TRBD2	NA	16	TGCGCCAGCAGTGAGGTAGCGGGAAAGCCCTACAATGAGCAGTTCTTC	CASSEVAGKPYNEQFF
TRBJ1-2	TRBV19	NA	NA	15	TGTGCCAGTAGCCCAAGTCAGACAACTAACTATGGCTACACCTTC	CASSPSQTTNYGYTF
TRBJ2-7	TRBV27	NA	NA	13	TGTGCCAGCAGCGGGGTGGGCTCCTACGAGCAGTACTTC	CASSGVGSYEQYF
TRBJ1-1	TRBV29-1	NA	NA	13	TGCAGCGTGTGTGGACAGTTGAACACTGAAGCTTTCTTT	CSVCGQLNTEAFF
TRBJ2-1	TRBV11-2	NA	NA	13	TGTGCCAGCAGCTTAGGCGCTAGCGATGAGCAGTTCTTC	CASSLGASDEQFF
TRBJ2-2	TRBV29-1	NA	NA	14	TGCAGCGTTGATGGGTCAGGGCAGGACGGGGAGCTGTTTTTT	CSVDGSGQDGELFF
TRBJ2-3	TRBV19	TRBD1	NA	15	TGTGCCAGTAGTATCGGACAGGCGAGCACAGATACGCAGTATTTT	CASSIGQASTDTQYF
TRBJ1-5	TRBV21-1	NA	once	16	TGTGCCAGCAGGACTTCGGGACAGACGGGCAATCAGCCCCAGCATTTT	CASRTSGQTGNQPQHF
TRBJ1-2	TRBV7-9	TRBD1	NA	12	TGTGCCAGCAGCCCGACAGGGTGGGGCTACACCTTC	CASSPTGWGYTF
TRBJ2-7	TRBV7-6	TRBD2	NA	19	TGTGCCAGCAGTCCTAGACTAGCGGGAACCACGGGAGCCCTCGACGAGCAGTACTTC	CASSPRLAGTTGALDEQYF
TRBJ2-2	TRBV7-7	NA	few	15	TGTGCCAGCAGCTCCCGGTTTTTCGGAGGCGGGGAGCTGTTTTTT	CASSSRFFGGGELFF
TRBJ2-2	TRBV4-1	TRBD1	once	17	TGCGCCAGCAGCCAACAGGTTCGGACAGGGGTCACCGGGGAGCTGTTTTTT	CASSQQVRTGVTGELFF
TRBJ1-3	TRBV2	NA	NA	13	TGTGCCAACACCGACAGGACAGGAAACACCATATATTTT	CANTDRTGNTIYF
TRBJ2-5	TRBV27	TRBD2	NA	23	TGTGCCAGCAGTTTATTTTGGGAGGGACTAAGCCCCGCGGGAGGACGACTTTCGGAGACCCAGTACTTC	CASSLFWEGLSPAGGRLSETQYF
TRBJ2-7	TRBV4-1	NA	NA	15	TGCGCCAGCAGCCGAAAGAACGGGGGTTTTCACGAGCAGTACTTC	CASSRKNGGFHEQYF
TRBJ1-1	TRBV28	TRBD1	NA	13	TGTGCCACTACAGGACAGGGCAACACTGAAGCTTTCTTT	CATTGQGNTEAFF
TRBJ1-2	TRBV7-9	NA	NA	15	TGTGCCAGCAGCCCAAGAAATAGGGGGAACTATGGCTACACCTTC	CASSPRNRGNYGYTF
TRBJ1-2	TRBV5-6	TRBD1	NA	16	TGTGCCAGCAGCTTGGTTCGGGACAGGGGCGACTATGGCTACACCTTC	CASSLVRDRGDYGYTF